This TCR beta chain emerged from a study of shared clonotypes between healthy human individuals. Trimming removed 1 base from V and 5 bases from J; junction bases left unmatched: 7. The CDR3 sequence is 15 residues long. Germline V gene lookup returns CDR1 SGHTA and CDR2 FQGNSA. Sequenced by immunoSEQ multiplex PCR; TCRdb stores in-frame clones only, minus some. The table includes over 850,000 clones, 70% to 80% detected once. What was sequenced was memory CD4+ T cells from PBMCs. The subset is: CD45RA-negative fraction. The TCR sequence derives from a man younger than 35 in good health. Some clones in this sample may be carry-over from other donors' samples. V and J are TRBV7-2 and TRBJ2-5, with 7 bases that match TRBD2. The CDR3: CASSLGSRAGETQYF. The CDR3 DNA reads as TGTGCCAGCAGCTTAGGAAGCAGAGCGGGGGAGACCCAGTACTTC.